Many counts were recorded for the clone carrying this TCR beta chain. The sample comes from a study of CD8+CD57+ T cells in acquired aplastic anemia. CDR3 and TCR beta VDJ profiling relied on genomic DNA as the template. TCRdb redid the calling of the reads with MiXCR, one entry per CDR3 protein. This sample has some 200,000 distinct CDR3 sequences; roughly 35% occur once, and the top ten carry 1.1%. The sample consisted of sorted CD4+, CD8+, or CD8+CD57+ T cells (not recorded which) from PBMCs. The source is a human donor in good health, serving as a control.

DNA for the CDR3: TGCAGCGTCAGCGGCGAGACAGGCAGGGAATCCCACGAGCAGTACTTC. Translation gives CSVSGETGRESHEQYF. The chain joins TRBV29-1 to TRBJ2-7; perhaps TRBD1 as D (6 bases). Germline CDR1 SQVTM, CDR2 ANQGSEA. The ends were cut back, 6 bases at V and 5 bases at J, with 26 bases in the middle. The CDR3 is 16 residues long.